This TCR beta chain was obtained from a study of blood T cell repertoires in COVID-19. About the study: Donors in Cohort 3 who had recovered were those with two negative PCRs, healthcare professional clearance, or resolution of their symptoms. T cells, B-cell-depleted T cells, or PBMCs supplied cDNA or gDNA. COVID-19 samples, acute and convalescent, were from the United States, Italy and Spain.

Assay used: immunoSEQ multiplex PCR; TCRdb lists only in-frame clones, some missing. The sample yields over 110,000 clones, nearly 85% seen once. The cohort comprised adults aged roughly 18 to 100 years residing in 20 to 25 US areas. The sample was PBMCs or T cells enriched from blood (not recorded which). This receptor was obtained from a man in his fifties in a cohort exposed to, infected with or recovered from COVID-19 (not recorded which).

CDR3 nucleotide sequence: TGTGCCAGCAGCAGACAGGGGCTGTACGAGCAGTACTTC. Translated, it gives CASSRQGLYEQYF. The rearrangement links TRBV5-4 to TRBJ2-7, with 8 bases identical to TRBD1. Germline V gene lookup returns CDR1 SGHNT and CDR2 YYREEE (reference sequence). CDR3 length: 13 residues. The V and J ends lost 4 bases and 4 bases, in that order; junction bases with no gene match: 4.